This TCR beta chain was sequenced in a study of blood T cell repertoires in COVID-19. Whole-study context: Both acute and convalescent COVID-19 samples were obtained from the United States, Italy and Spain.

V lost 7 bases and J lost 7, with 19 bases in between. Germline CDR1 is MDHEN and CDR2 is SYDVKM. This CDR3 spans 14 amino acids. Authors' methods: The assay estimated nucleated cells by amplifying reference gene primers. Sequencing used immunoSEQ multiplex PCR; TCRdb keeps in-frame clones, though not all of them. Clonal size and the V and J genes are those of that table, whereas D and trimming came from the DNA. The sample lists about 190,000 clones; 79% were seen once. This clone was counted only a few times. This chain links TRBV28 with TRBJ1-2; D gene uncertain. The clonotype comes from a man aged 60-69 years with active or convalescent COVID-19. The source material was peripheral blood. The CDR3 spells CASTRSPSGFGYTF. Written as DNA, the CDR3 is TGTGCCAGCACCCGGTCGCCCTCAGGATTTGGCTACACCTTC.